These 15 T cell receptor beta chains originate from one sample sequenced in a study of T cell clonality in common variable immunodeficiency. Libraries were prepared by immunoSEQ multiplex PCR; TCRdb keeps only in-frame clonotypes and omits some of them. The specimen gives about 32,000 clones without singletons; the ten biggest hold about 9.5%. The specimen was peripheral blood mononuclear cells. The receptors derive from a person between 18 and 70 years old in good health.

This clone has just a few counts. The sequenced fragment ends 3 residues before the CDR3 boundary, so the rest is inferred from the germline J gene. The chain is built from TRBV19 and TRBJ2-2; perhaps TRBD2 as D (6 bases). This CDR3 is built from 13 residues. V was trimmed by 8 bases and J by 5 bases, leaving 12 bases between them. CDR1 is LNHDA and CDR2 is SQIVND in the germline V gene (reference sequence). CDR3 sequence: CASHTGGTGELFF. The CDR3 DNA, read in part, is TGTGCCAGTCATACCGGGGGAACCGGGGAG. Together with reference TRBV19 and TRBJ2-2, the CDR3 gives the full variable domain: DGGITQSPKYLFRKEGQNVTLSCEQNLNHDAMYWYRQDPGQGLRLIYYSQIVNDFQKGDIAEGYSVSREKKESFPLTVTSAQKNPTAFYLCASHTGGTGELFFGEGSRLTVL.

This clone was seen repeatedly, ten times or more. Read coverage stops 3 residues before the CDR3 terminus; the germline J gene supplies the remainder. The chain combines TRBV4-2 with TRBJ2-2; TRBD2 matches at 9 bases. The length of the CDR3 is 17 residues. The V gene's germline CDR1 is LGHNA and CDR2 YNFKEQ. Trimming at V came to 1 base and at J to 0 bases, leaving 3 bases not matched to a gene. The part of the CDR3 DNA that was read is TGTGCCAGCAGCCAAGCGCCTAGCGGGACGAACACCGGGGAG. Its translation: CASSQAPSGTNTGE. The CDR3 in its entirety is CASSQAPSGTNTGELFF.

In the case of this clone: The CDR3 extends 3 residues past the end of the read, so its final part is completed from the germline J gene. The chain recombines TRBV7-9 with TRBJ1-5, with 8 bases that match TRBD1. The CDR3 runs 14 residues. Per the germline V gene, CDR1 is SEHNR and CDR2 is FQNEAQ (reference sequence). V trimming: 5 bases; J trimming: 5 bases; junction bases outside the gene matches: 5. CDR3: CASSRTGNDQPQHF. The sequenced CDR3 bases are TGTGCCAGCAGCCGGACAGGGAACGATCAGCCC. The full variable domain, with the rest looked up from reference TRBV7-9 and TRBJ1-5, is DTGVSQNPRHKITKRGQNVTFRCDPISEHNRLYWYRQTLGQGPEFLTYFQNEAQLEKSRLLSDRFSAERPKGSFSTLEIQRTEQGDSAMYLCASSRTGNDQPQHFGDGTRLSIL.

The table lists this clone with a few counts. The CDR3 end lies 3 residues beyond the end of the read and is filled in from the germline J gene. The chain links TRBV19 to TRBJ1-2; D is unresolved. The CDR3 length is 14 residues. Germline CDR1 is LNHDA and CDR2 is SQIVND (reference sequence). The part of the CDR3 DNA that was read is TGTGCCAGTAGTATAGGCCCAGACTACTACGAC. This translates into CASSIGPDYYD. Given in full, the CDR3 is CASSIGPDYYDYTF.

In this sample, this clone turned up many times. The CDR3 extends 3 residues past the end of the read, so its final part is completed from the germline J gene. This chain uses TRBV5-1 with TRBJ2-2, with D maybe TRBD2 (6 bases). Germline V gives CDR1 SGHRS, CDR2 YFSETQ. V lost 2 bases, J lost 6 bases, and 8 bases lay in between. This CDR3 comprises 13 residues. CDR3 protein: CASSFGGAGELFF. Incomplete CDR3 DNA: TGCGCCAGCAGCTTCGGGGGAGCCGGGGAG. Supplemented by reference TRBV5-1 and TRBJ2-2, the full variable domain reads KAGVTQTPRYLIKTRGQQVTLSCSPISGHRSVSWYQQTPGQGLQFLFEYFSETQRNKGNFPGRFSGRQFSNSRSEMNVSTLELGDSALYLCASSFGGAGELFFGEGSRLTVL.

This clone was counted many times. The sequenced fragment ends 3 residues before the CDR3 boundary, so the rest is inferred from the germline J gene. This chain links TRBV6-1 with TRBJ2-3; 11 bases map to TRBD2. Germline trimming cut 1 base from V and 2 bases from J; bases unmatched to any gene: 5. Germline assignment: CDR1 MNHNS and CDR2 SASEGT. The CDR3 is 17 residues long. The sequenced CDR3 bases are TGTGCCAGCAGTGAAGTTCTAGCGGGAGGCAACACAGATACG. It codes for CASSEVLAGGNTDT. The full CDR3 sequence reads CASSEVLAGGNTDTQYF.

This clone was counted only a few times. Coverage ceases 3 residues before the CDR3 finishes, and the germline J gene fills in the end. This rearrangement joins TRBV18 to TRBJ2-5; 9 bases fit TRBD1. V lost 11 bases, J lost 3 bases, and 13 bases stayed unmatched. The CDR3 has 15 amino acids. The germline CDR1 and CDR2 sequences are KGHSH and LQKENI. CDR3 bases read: TGTGCCCCCCCCTCTCGGGGACAGGGAAAAGAGACC. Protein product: CAPPSRGQGKET. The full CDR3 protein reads CAPPSRGQGKETQYF.

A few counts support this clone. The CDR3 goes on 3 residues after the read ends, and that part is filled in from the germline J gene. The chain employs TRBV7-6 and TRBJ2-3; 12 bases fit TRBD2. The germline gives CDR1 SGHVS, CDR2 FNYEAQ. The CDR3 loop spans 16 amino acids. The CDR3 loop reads CASSRRLAGDQGTQYF. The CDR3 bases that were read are TGTGCCAGCAGCCGTAGACTAGCGGGAGACCAAGGGACG.

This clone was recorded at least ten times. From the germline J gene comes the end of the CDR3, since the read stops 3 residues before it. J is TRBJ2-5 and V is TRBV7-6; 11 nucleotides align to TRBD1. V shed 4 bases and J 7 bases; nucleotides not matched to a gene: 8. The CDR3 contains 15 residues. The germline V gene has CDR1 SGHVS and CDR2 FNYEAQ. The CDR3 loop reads CASSSGTGGVRTQYF. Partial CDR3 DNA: TGTGCCAGCAGCTCCGGGACAGGGGGTGTACGGACC.

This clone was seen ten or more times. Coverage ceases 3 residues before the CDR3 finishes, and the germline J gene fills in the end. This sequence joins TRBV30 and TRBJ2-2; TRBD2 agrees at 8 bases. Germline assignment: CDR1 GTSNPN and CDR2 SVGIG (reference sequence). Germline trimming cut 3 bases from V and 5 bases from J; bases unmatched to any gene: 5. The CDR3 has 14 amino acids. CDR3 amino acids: CAWSTLAGTGELFF. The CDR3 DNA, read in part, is TGTGCCTGGAGCACCCTAGCGGGTACCGGGGAG.

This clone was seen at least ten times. The CDR3 sequence is CASSRAGGGQETQYF. CDR3 DNA (partial): TGTGCCAGCAGCAGAGCGGGGGGAGGGCAAGAGACC. This rearrangement joins TRBV5-6 to TRBJ2-5; 9 bases match TRBD2. The CDR3 is cut off 3 residues early in the read; its end comes from the germline J gene. The CDR3 is made up of 15 amino acids. The junction had 6 bases not matched to a gene; V was cut back by 4 bases and J by 2 bases. Germline V gene data show CDR1 as SGHDT and CDR2 as YYEEEE.

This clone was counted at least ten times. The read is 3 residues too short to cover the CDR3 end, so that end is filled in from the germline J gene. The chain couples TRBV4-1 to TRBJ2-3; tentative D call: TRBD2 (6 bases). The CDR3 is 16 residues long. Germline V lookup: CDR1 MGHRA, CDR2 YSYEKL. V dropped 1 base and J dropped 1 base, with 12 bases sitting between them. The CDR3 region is CASSQVTSTGTDTQYF. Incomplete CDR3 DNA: TGCGCCAGCAGCCAAGTTACTAGCACTGGCACAGATACG.

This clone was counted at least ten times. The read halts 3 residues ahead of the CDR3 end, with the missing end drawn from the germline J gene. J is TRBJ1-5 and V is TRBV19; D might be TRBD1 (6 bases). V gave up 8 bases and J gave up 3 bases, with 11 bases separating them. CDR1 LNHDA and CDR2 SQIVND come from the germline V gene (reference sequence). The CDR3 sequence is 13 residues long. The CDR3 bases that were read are TGTGCCAGTGCCGACAGGTACAATCAGCCC. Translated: CASADRYNQP. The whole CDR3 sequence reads CASADRYNQPQHF.

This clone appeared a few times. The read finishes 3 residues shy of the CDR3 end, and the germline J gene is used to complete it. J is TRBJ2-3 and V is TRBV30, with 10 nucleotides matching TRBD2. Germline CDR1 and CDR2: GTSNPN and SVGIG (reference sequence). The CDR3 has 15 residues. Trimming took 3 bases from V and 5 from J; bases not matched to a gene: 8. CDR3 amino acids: CAWSLAGAWGDTQYF. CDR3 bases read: TGTGCCTGGAGCCTAGCGGGAGCCTGGGGAGATACG.

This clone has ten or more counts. The covered CDR3 bases are TGTGCCAGCACCATAGGGGGTTTTTCAACCGGGGAG. This encodes CASTIGGFSTGE. The entire CDR3 sequence reads CASTIGGFSTGELFF. The rearrangement links TRBV2 to TRBJ2-2; a weak D match, TRBD1 (6 bases). The missing CDR3 end, 3 residues past where the read stops, is filled in from the germline J gene. CDR3 size: 15 residues. V was cut by 7 bases and J by 5 bases, with 17 bases left in between. Germline V CDR1 and CDR2: SNHLY, FYNNEI.